Listed below are T cell receptor beta chains from one sample, sequenced in a study of T cells in Graves' hyperthyroidism and ophthalmopathy. TCRdb fed the multiplex PCR reads into MiXCR, producing one record per CDR3 protein. The sample has approximately 430,000 distinct CDR3 sequences; 15% to 18% are singletons. Sequencing input: blood. These receptors were collected from a woman in her late teens or twenties with Graves' hyperthyroidism. The CDR3 runs from the conserved cysteine through the conserved F or W. The order of the fields is D gene, J gene, CDR3 length, clone size, V gene, CDR3 protein, CDR3 DNA. The D gene is left open where the match is weak. A clone size is listed for some rows: how often the clone was seen (once, few, many), or a class if it is expanded.

- TRBJ2-5 14 few TRBV7-3 CASSLSGFQETQYF TGTGCCAGCAGCTTATCAGGGTTCCAAGAGACCCAGTACTTC
- TRBJ1-1 13 many TRBV20-1 CSARDTPNTEAFF TGCAGTGCTAGAGACACACCGAACACTGAAGCTTTCTTT
- TRBJ2-7 14 few TRBV20-1 CSGKPGWSPYEQYF TGCAGTGGGAAACCGGGATGGTCCCCCTACGAGCAGTACTTC
TRBD1 TRBJ1-5 16 - TRBV29-1 CSAGTGAPIRHQPQHF TGCAGCGCGGGGACAGGCGCTCCTATACGTCATCAGCCCCAGCATTTT
- TRBJ2-7 14 many TRBV20-1 CSAREKGRNYEQYF TGCAGTGCTAGAGAGAAAGGACGGAACTACGAGCAGTACTTC
TRBD1 TRBJ2-7 14 many TRBV5-1 CASSSGQGREEQYF TGCGCCAGCAGCTCCGGACAGGGGAGGGAGGAGCAGTACTTC
TRBD2 TRBJ2-5 19 many TRBV12-3/TRBV12-4 CASSFRTSGRILYQETQYF TGTGCCAGCAGTTTTAGGACTAGCGGGAGGATACTCTACCAAGAGACCCAGTACTTC
- TRBJ1-1 15 many TRBV20-1 CSASPRIPGDTEAFF TGCAGTGCTAGTCCTAGGATCCCTGGAGACACTGAAGCTTTCTTT
- TRBJ2-3 13 many TRBV18 CASSPPRRDTQYF TGTGCCAGCTCACCACCCCGGAGAGATACGCAGTATTTT
TRBD2 TRBJ2-1 16 - TRBV20-1 CSARSSGRPGVDEQFF TGCAGTGCTAGGAGTAGCGGGAGGCCTGGGGTGGATGAGCAGTTCTTC
- TRBJ2-5 14 many TRBV6-1 CASSRITRKETQYF TGTGCCAGCAGTCGAATCACTAGGAAAGAGACCCAGTACTTC
TRBD2 TRBJ2-2 18 - TRBV19 CASSPGLAGGPGSGELFF TGTGCCAGTAGTCCGGGACTAGCGGGGGGGCCGGGATCCGGGGAGCTGTTTTTT
TRBD2 TRBJ2-3 15 many TRBV20-1 CSAAGLAGGADTQYF TGCAGTGCTGCGGGACTAGCGGGGGGCGCAGATACGCAGTATTTT
- TRBJ1-2 13 few TRBV27 CASSLKDGYGYTF TGTGCCAGCAGTTTAAAGGACGGCTATGGCTACACCTTC
- TRBJ1-4 14 - TRBV10-3 CAISEGSQNEKLFF TGTGCCATCAGTGAGGGGTCGCAGAATGAAAAACTGTTTTTT
- TRBJ2-7 16 few TRBV9 CASSVSGSSPIYEQYF TGTGCCAGCAGCGTATCCGGCAGCTCGCCCATCTACGAGCAGTACTTC
- TRBJ1-1 14 many TRBV27 CASSLVGGRTEAFF TGTGCCAGCAGTTTAGTGGGGGGTCGTACTGAAGCTTTCTTT
- TRBJ2-7 14 many TRBV11-2 CASSQNPGRYEQYF TGTGCCAGCAGCCAAAACCCTGGTCGTTACGAGCAGTACTTC
TRBD1 TRBJ2-5 15 few TRBV28 CASGVQGATQETQYF TGTGCCAGCGGGGTACAGGGGGCGACCCAAGAGACCCAGTACTTC
TRBD1 TRBJ1-2 16 - TRBV18 CASSPLRDRGQHGYTF TGTGCCAGCTCACCACTGAGGGACAGGGGGCAGCATGGCTACACCTTC
- TRBJ2-7 15 - TRBV7-9 CASSLDRGRRYEQYF TGTGCCAGCAGCTTAGATAGAGGACGACGTTACGAGCAGTACTTC
- TRBJ2-2 13 many TRBV5-1 CASSLVSPGELFF TGCGCCAGCAGCTTGGTTAGCCCCGGGGAGCTGTTTTTT
- TRBJ1-1 13 - TRBV5-1 CASSLAGQGGAFF TGCGCCAGCAGCTTGGCCGGGCAGGGAGGAGCTTTCTTT
- TRBJ1-2 14 few TRBV19 CASSLWGSLYGYTF TGTGCCAGTAGTCTTTGGGGCTCCCTCTATGGCTACACCTTC
TRBD1 TRBJ2-5 16 few TRBV28 CASRDTGGLYQETQYF TGTGCCAGCAGGGACACAGGGGGCCTGTACCAAGAGACCCAGTACTTC
TRBD1 TRBJ1-3 14 few TRBV6-1 CASRGTDSGNTIYF TGTGCCAGCAGGGGGACAGACTCTGGAAACACCATATATTTT
- TRBJ1-1 14 few TRBV4-3 CASSLDGDVGEAFF TGCGCCAGCAGCCTCGACGGGGACGTAGGTGAAGCTTTCTTT
- TRBJ2-2 15 few TRBV5-1 CASSHTVSGTGELFF TGCGCCAGCAGCCATACTGTCTCGGGCACCGGGGAGCTGTTTTTT
- TRBJ1-2 15 many TRBV3-1 CASSQESGASGGYTF TGTGCCAGCAGCCAAGAGTCAGGGGCCTCAGGAGGCTACACCTTC
- TRBJ1-6 15 - TRBV7-2 CASSPLGNYNSPLHF TGTGCCAGCAGCCCCCTGGGGAACTATAATTCACCCCTCCACTTT
TRBD2 TRBJ2-1 15 many TRBV12-3/TRBV12-4 CASTPGGGMGNEQFF TGTGCCAGCACCCCCGGGGGGGGGATGGGCAATGAGCAGTTCTTC
- TRBJ1-6 13 many TRBV3-1 CASSQDSRSPLHF TGTGCCAGCAGCCAAGATAGCCGTTCACCCCTCCACTTT
TRBD1 TRBJ2-7 14 - TRBV29-1 CSVEGTGASYEQYF TGCAGCGTTGAGGGGACAGGGGCATCCTACGAGCAGTACTTC
- TRBJ1-2 14 - TRBV12-3/TRBV12-4 CASRGAASDYGYTF TGTGCCAGCAGAGGGGCAGCTTCAGACTATGGCTACACCTTC
TRBD2 TRBJ2-5 13 many TRBV2 CANRLAGQGTQYF TGTGCCAACCGACTAGCGGGCCAAGGGACCCAGTACTTC
- TRBJ2-5 13 many TRBV27 CASSQGHQETQYF TGTGCCAGCAGCCAAGGACATCAAGAGACCCAGTACTTC
TRBD2 TRBJ2-3 13 many TRBV5-1 CASSRTSGDTQYF TGCGCCAGCAGCCGGACTAGCGGAGATACGCAGTATTTT
- TRBJ2-1 12 many TRBV11-2 CASSWEGDEQFF TGTGCCAGCAGCTGGGAGGGGGATGAGCAGTTCTTC
- TRBJ1-4 15 - TRBV7-2 CASSLESTFGVRLFF TGTGCCAGCAGCTTAGAAAGCACCTTTGGAGTTAGACTGTTTTTT
- TRBJ1-1 14 few TRBV29-1 CSAARGQGNTEAFF TGCAGCGCCGCCCGGGGGCAAGGCAACACTGAAGCTTTCTTT
TRBD2 TRBJ2-2 16 many TRBV13 CASSYQAGANTGELFF TGTGCCAGCAGCTACCAAGCGGGGGCTAACACCGGGGAGCTGTTTTTT